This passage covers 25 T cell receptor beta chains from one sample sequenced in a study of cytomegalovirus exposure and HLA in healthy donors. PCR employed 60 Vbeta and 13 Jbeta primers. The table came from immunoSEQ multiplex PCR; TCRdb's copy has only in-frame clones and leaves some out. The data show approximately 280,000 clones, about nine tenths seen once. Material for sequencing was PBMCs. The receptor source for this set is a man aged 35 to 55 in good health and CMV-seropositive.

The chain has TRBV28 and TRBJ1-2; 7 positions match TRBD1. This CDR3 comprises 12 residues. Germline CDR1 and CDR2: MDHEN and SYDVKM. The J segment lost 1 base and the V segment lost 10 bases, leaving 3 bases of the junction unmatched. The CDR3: CATNRGNYGYTF. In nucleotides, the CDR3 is TGTGCCACCAACAGGGGTAACTATGGCTACACCTTC.

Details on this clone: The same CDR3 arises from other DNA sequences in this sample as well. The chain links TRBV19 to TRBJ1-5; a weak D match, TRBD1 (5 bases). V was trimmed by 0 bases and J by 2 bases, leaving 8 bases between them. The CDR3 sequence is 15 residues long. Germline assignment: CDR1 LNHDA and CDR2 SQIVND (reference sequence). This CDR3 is CASSIDRGGNQPQHF. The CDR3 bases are TGTGCCAGTAGTATAGATCGGGGGGGCAATCAGCCCCAGCATTTT.

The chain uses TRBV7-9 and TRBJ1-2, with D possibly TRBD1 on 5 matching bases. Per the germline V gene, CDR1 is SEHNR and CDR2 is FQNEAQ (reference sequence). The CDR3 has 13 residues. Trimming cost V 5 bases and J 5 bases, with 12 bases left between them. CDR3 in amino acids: CASSPTAGYGYTF. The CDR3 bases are TGTGCCAGCAGCCCGACAGCGGGTTATGGCTACACCTTC.

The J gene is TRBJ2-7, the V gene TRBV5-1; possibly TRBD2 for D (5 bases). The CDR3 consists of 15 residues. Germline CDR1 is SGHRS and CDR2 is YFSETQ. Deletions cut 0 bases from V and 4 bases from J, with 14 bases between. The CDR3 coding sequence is TGCGCCAGCAGCTTGGGCCTATCACGGGAATACGAGCAGTACTTC. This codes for CASSLGLSREYEQYF.

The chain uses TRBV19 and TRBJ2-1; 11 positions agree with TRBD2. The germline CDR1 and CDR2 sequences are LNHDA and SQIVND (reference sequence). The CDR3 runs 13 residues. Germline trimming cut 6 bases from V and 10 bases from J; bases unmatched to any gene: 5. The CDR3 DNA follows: TGTGCCAGTAGCGCGGGACTAGCGGTGGAGCAGTTCTTC. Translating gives CASSAGLAVEQFF. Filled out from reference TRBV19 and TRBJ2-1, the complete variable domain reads DGGITQSPKYLFRKEGQNVTLSCEQNLNHDAMYWYRQDPGQGLRLIYYSQIVNDFQKGDIAEGYSVSREKKESFPLTVTSAQKNPTAFYLCASSAGLAVEQFFGPGTRLTVL.

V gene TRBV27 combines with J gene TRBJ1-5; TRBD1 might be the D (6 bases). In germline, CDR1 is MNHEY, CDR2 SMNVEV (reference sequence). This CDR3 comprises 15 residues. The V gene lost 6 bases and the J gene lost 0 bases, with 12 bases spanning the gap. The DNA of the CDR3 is TGTGCCAGCAGACTGGACAGTTATAGCAATCAGCCCCAGCATTTT. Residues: CASRLDSYSNQPQHF.

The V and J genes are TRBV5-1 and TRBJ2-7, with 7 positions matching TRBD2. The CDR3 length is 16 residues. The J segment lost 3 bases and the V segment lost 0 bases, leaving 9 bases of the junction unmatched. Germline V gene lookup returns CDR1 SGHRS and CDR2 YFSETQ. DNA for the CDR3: TGCGCCAGCAGCTTGGCCGGGGCGTCTAGCGGCTACGAGCAGTACTTC. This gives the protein CASSLAGASSGYEQYF.

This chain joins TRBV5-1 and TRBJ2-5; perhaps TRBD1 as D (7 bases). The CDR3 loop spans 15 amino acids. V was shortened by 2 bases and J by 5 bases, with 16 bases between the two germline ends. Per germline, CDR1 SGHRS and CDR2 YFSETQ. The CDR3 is CASSFDRDRGETQYF. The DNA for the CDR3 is TGCGCCAGCAGCTTCGACAGGGACCGGGGGGAGACCCAGTACTTC.

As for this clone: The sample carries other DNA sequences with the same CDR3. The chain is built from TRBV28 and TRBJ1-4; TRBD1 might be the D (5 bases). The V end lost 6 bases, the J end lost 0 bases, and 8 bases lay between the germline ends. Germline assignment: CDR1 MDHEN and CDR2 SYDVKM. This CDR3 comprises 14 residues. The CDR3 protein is CASSRQPTNEKLFF. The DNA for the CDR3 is TGTGCCAGCAGCCGACAGCCAACTAATGAAAAACTGTTTTTT.

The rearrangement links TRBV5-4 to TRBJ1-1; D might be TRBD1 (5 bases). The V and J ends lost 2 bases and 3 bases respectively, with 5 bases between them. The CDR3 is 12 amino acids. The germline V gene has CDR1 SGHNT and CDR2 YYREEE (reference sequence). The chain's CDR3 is CASSLQDTEAFF. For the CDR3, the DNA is TGTGCCAGCAGCTTACAGGACACTGAAGCTTTCTTT.

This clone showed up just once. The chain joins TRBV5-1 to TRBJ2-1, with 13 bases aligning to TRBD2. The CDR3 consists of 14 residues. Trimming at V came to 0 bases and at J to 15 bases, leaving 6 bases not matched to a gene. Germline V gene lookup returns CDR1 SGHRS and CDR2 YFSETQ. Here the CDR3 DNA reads TGCGCCAGCAGCTTGGGGACTAGCGGGAGAGTCTGGTTCTTC. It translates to CASSLGTSGRVWFF.

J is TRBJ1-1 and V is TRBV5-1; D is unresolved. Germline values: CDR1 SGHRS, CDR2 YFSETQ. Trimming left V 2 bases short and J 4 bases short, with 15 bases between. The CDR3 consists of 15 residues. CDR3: CASSLIGGGITEAFF. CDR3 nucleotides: TGCGCCAGCAGCTTAATTGGAGGTGGGATCACTGAAGCTTTCTTT.

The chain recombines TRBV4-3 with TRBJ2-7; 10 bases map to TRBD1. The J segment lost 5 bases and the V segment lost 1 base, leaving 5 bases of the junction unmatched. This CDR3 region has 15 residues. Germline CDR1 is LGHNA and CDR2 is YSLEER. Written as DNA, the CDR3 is TGCGCCAGCAGCCAAGTTGCGACAGGGGGCCACGAGCAGTACTTC. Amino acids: CASSQVATGGHEQYF.

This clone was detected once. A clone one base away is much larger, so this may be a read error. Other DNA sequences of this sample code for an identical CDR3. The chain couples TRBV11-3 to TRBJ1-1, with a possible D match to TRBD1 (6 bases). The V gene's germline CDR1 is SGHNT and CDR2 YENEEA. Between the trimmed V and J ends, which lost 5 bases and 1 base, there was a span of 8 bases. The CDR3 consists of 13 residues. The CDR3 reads CASSLQGNTEAFF. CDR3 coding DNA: TGTGCCAGCAGCCTACAGGGGAACACTGAAGCTTTCTTT.

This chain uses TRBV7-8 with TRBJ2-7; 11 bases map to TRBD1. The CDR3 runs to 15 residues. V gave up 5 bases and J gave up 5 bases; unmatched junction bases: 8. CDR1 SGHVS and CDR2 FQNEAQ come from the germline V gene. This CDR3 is CASSDRDRGYNEQYF. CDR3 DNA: TGTGCCAGCAGCGACCGGGACAGGGGGTATAACGAGCAGTACTTC.

CDR3 in amino acids: CASSRDTGFNYGYTF. For the CDR3, the DNA is TGCGCCAGCAGCAGGGACACAGGATTTAACTATGGCTACACCTTC. The chain uses TRBV5-1 and TRBJ1-2; tentative D call: TRBD1 (6 bases). From germline, CDR1 is SGHRS and CDR2 YFSETQ. The CDR3 sequence is 15 residues long. Trimming cost V 4 bases and J 1 base, with 14 bases left between them.

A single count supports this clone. CDR3 loop: CASSIGSTTTNEKLFF. Here the CDR3 DNA reads TGCGCCAGCAGCATTGGGAGCACAACAACTAATGAAAAACTGTTTTTT. The chain joins TRBV5-1 to TRBJ1-4; no clear D gene. From germline, CDR1 is SGHRS and CDR2 YFSETQ. The ends were cut back, 4 bases at V and 0 bases at J, with 13 bases in the middle. This CDR3 is 16 amino acids long.

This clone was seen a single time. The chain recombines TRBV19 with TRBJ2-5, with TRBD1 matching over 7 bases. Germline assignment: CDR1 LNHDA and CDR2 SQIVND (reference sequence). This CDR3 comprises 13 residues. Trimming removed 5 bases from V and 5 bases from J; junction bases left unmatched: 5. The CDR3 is CASSATGRETQYF. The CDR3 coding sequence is TGTGCCAGTAGTGCGACAGGGCGGGAGACCCAGTACTTC. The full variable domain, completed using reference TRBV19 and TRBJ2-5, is DGGITQSPKYLFRKEGQNVTLSCEQNLNHDAMYWYRQDPGQGLRLIYYSQIVNDFQKGDIAEGYSVSREKKESFPLTVTSAQKNPTAFYLCASSATGRETQYFGPGTRLLVL.

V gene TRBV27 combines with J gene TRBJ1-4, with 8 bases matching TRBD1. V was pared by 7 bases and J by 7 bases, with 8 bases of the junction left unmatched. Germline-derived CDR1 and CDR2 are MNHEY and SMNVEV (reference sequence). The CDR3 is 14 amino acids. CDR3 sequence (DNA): TGTGCCAGCACCTCAGGGGGCTGGGGTGAAAAACTGTTTTTT. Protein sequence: CASTSGGWGEKLFF.

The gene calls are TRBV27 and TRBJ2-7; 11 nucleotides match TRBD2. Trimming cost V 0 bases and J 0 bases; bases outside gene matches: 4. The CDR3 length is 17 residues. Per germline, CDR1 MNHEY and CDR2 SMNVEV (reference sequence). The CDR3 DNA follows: TGTGCCAGCAGTTTATCGGGACTAGCGGCAGGCTCCTACGAGCAGTACTTC. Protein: CASSLSGLAAGSYEQYF.

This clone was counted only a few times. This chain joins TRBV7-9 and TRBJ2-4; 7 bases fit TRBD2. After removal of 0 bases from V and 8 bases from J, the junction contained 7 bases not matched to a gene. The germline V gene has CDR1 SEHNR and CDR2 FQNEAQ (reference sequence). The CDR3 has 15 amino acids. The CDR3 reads CASSLAQAGVDIQYF. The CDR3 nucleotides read TGTGCCAGCAGCTTAGCCCAGGCGGGAGTCGACATTCAGTACTTC. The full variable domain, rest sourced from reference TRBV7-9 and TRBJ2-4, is DTGVSQNPRHKITKRGQNVTFRCDPISEHNRLYWYRQTLGQGPEFLTYFQNEAQLEKSRLLSDRFSAERPKGSFSTLEIQRTEQGDSAMYLCASSLAQAGVDIQYFGAGTRLSVL.

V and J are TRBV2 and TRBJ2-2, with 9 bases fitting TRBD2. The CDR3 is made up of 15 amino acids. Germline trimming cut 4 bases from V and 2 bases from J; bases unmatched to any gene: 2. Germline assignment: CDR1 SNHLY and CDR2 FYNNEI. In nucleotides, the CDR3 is TGTGCCAGCAGTGTGGGGACTAGCAACACCGGGGAGCTGTTTTTT. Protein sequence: CASSVGTSNTGELFF.

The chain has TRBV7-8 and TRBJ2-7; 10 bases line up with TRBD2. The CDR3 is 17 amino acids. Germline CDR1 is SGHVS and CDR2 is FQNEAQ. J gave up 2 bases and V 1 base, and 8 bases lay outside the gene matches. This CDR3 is CASSLGRLAGSTYEQYF. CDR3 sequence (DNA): TGTGCCAGCAGCTTAGGTAGACTAGCGGGTTCTACCTACGAGCAGTACTTC.

The CDR3 region has the DNA TGTGCCAGCAGTTTCGGGGGGCGCGTCTACACTGAAGCTTTCTTT. Its protein is CASSFGGRVYTEAFF. The J gene is TRBJ1-1, the V gene TRBV27; possibly TRBD1 for D (6 bases). V lost 3 bases to trimming and J lost 3 bases, with 14 bases between them. Germline V CDR1 and CDR2: MNHEY, SMNVEV (reference sequence). The CDR3 is made up of 15 amino acids.

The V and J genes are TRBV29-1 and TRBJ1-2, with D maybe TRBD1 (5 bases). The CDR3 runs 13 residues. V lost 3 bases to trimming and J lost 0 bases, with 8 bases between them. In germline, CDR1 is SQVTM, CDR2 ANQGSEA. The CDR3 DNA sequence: TGCAGCGTTGACAGGGCGGCTAACTATGGCTACACCTTC. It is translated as CSVDRAANYGYTF.